This T cell receptor beta chain appears in the sequencing data of a study of monozygotic twins with inflammatory bowel disease (dated 2019 in TCRdb). Some background on the complete study: The full study comprised 28 monozygotic twin pairs: nine German pairs (four IBD-concordant, five IBD-discordant) and 19 IBD-discordant Danish pairs. Disease-associated traits were sought mainly through comparisons between IBD patients and their genetically identical healthy co-twins within discordant pairs. Each individual had, on average, about 151 000 unique TCRalpha sequences and 181 000 unique TCRbeta sequences available for analysis.

From each donor, an approximately 2.5 ml peripheral blood sample was collected into PAXgene tubes and stored at -80 degrees C. Without T cell sorting, total RNA was isolated from whole blood using the PAXgene blood miRNA kit on an automated QIAcube. Deep TCRalpha and TCRbeta repertoire profiling with unique molecular barcoding was performed on peripheral blood of monozygotic twin pairs concordant or discordant for inflammatory bowel disease. Smoking habits were recorded for all twin pairs, and each individual was classified as a current, former or never smoker. As for this clonotype: This receptor's antigen is unknown.

The CDR3 holds 15 amino acids from the cysteine to the phenylalanine. No DNA sequence was recorded. Reading the germline V gene gives CDR1 SGHTS and CDR2 YDEGEE. What the work shows at the level of the full study, not this receptor alone: Repertoire similarity did not differ between concordant and discordant twins, possibly due to limited statistical power. Background noise and inter-individual variability may have been introduced into the repertoires by the differing immunosuppressive treatments among patients. IBD patients had lower TCRbeta repertoire diversity, measured by the inverse Simpson index, than their healthy co-twins. Different T cell subtypes could not be distinguished in the analysis. IBD patients shared fewer clonotypes with other individuals than healthy twins did, most markedly in patients showing signs of disease activity. The results gave no support for a single strong signal or clonotype linked to IBD.

Libraries were constructed by 5' RACE. Each TCR library was prepared from about 4,000 ng of total RNA. For each sample, cDNA was synthesized in eight separate reactions using SMARTScribe reverse transcriptase. Unique molecular identifiers containing a 6-nucleotide sample barcode were introduced through template switching during cDNA synthesis. TCRalpha and TCRbeta cDNA was amplified by two nested PCRs of around 15 and 9 cycles, with bead purification after each PCR. Before amplification, cDNA was treated with uracil DNA-glycosylase and purified using the QIAquick PCR purification kit. The second PCR added Illumina TruSeq-compatible adapters along with sample-specific barcodes. Library quality and concentration were assessed using TapeStation and Qubit, and approximately 5 ng of each library was pooled. Sequencing of pooled libraries was carried out on an Illumina HiSeq2500 single-index Rapid Run using 2 x 100 bp reads and custom sequencing primers. Concerning the study's data processing: UMI-based consensus assembly with MiGEC version 1.2.6 was used to correct PCR and sequencing errors. MiXCR version 2.1.1 handled V(D)J alignment, clonotype assembly and CDR3 extraction. Gene usage, clonotype sharing and MAIT/NKT TCR abundance were normalised by analysing the top 1000, 10 000 and 20 000 clonotypes per sample. Diversity was computed as the inverse Simpson index with the vegan R package after downsampling to 27 000 UMIs. Paired Mann-Whitney U tests on discordant twin pairs were used, with Benjamini-Hochberg multiple-testing correction. TCRdb reprocessed the reads into one record per CDR3 protein sequence, lacking DNA. The V and J calls were determined by TCRdb, not by the authors. The table for this sample lists nearly 45,000 distinct CDR3 sequences. Of the sample, 5.3% is held by the ten largest clones.

This clonotype originated in a human donor with ulcerative colitis or Crohn's disease, or a healthy co-twin of an affected twin (not recorded which). Sequenced input: blood. The chain uses TRBV5-8 and TRBJ2-2. CDR3 reads: CASSLGLTNTGELFF.